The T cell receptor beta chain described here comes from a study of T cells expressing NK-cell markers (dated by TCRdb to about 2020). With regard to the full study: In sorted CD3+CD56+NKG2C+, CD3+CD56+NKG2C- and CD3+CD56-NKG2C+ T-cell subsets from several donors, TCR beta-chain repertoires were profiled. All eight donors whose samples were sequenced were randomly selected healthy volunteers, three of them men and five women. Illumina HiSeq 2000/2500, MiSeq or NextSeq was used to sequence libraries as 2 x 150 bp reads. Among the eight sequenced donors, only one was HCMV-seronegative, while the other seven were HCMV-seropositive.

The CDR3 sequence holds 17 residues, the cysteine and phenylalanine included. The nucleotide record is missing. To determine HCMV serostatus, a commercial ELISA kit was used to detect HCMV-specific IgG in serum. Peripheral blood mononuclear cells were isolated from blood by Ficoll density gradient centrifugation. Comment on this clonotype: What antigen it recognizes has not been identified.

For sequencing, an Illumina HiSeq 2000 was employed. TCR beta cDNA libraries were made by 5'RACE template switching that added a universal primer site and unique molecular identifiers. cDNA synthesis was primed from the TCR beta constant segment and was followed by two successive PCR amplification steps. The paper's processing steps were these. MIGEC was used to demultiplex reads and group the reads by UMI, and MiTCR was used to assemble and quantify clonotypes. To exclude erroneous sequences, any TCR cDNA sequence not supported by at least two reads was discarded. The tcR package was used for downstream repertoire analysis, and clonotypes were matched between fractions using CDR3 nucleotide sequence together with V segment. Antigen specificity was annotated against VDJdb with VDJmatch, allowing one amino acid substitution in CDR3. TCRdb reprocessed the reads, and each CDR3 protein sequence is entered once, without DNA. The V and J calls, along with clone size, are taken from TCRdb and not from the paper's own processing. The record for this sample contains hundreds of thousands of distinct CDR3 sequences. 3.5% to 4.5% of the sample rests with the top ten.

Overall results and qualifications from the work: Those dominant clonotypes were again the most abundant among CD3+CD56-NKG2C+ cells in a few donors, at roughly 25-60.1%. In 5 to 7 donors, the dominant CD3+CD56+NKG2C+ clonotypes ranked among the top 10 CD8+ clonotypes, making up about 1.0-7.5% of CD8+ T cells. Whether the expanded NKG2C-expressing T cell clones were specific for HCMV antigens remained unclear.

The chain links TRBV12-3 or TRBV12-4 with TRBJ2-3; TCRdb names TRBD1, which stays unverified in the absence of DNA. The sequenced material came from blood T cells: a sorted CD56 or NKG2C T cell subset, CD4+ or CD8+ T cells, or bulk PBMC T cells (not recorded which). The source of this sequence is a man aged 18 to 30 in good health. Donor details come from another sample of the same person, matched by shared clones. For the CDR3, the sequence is CASSPGTGKPGADTQYF.